Listed below are T cell receptor beta chains from one sample, sequenced in a study of Graves' ophthalmopathy and Graves' hyperthyroidism. TCRdb itself ran the multiplex PCR reads through MiXCR, one entry per CDR3 protein. The sample contains fewer than 650,000 distinct CDR3 sequences, about 20% of which appear only once. The sample was peripheral blood. The receptors were sampled from a woman aged 18-29 years with stable Graves' hyperthyroidism. Some clones in this sample may be carry-over from other donors' samples. The conserved cysteine and the conserved F or W are not part of the CDR3 here.

j_call v_call cdr3_aa
TRBJ2-7 TRBV9 ASRGGSGRGSYEQY
TRBJ2-4 TRBV5-6 ASSSGTGGNIQY
TRBJ1-2 TRBV6-5 ASSPSDSGYT
TRBJ1-5 TRBV20-1 SARGTASTGQPQH
TRBJ1-3 TRBV20-1 SASSQGGSGNTIY
TRBJ2-3 TRBV7-3 ASSLRGAVTDTQY
TRBJ2-7 TRBV3-1 ASSHQGAHSYEQY
TRBJ1-1 TRBV5-1 ASTLTGGTEAF
TRBJ1-2 TRBV12-5 ASGSLSDRRVYGYT
TRBJ1-1 TRBV7-9 ASSLGQGEGEAF
TRBJ1-1 TRBV5-6 ASSLGGRSVEAF
TRBJ2-7 TRBV12-3/TRBV12-4 ASSFGRLSYEQY
TRBJ2-2 TRBV12-3/TRBV12-4 ASRPNYTGELF
TRBJ2-7 TRBV5-1 ASRRTGGKGEQY
TRBJ1-6 TRBV30 AWSQDGYITYNSPLH
TRBJ2-5 TRBV3-1 ASSGLAGEETQY
TRBJ2-5 TRBV20-1 SVAPAPPLILGETQY
TRBJ1-3 TRBV6-5 ASSYSQGRNTIY
TRBJ1-5 TRBV20-1 SASRDSYSNQPQH
TRBJ2-7 TRBV11-2 ASSKDGALSYEQY
TRBJ2-5 TRBV9 ASSVATPTSGGAETQY
TRBJ1-3 TRBV5-1 ASSSGTGINTIY
TRBJ2-2 TRBV5-1 ASSLTQSGELF
TRBJ2-5 TRBV7-3 ASSLSPGAETQY
TRBJ1-2 TRBV29-1 SVGHPNYGYT
TRBJ1-5 TRBV10-3 AIAERSNQPQH
TRBJ2-7 TRBV20-1 SAMGTYSYEQY
TRBJ1-2 TRBV18 ASSPRQGDYGYT